Detailed here is one T cell receptor (beta chain). The antigen is undetermined. The data originate from a study of shared clonotypes between healthy human individuals. Study-level information: Two female and three male donors aged 18 to 49 were enrolled. Each donor's CD8 memory used one plate, CD8 naive two, each CD4 subset three.

The table came from immunoSEQ multiplex PCR; TCRdb's copy has only in-frame clones and leaves some out. Counted here are 760,000 or so clones, about 96% occurring once; the ten biggest clones make up under 0.25%. The study's findings and limits: Of the naive CD4 clonotypes, roughly 5% were shared across several donors.

Positively selected for CCR7, the CD45RO-negative cells used as naive CD8 cells excluded terminally differentiated effector memory CD45RA+ cells. Adult donors, all healthy and HIV-negative, had no recent acute infections or vaccinations. V trimming: 4 bases; J trimming: 4 bases; junction bases outside the gene matches: 12. CDR3 length: 16 residues. Germline V lookup: CDR1 MGHRA, CDR2 YSYEKL. Sequencing was performed on naive CD8+ T cells sorted from blood. This clonotype was sampled from a man aged 25 to 40 in good health. The V call is TRBV4-1, the J call TRBJ2-7; 8 bases line up with TRBD1. The CDR3 DNA follows: TGCGCCAGCAGCCTCGAAGGGACAGGCCACCAATACGAGCAGTACTTC. This gives the protein CASSLEGTGHQYEQYF.